This T cell receptor (beta chain) was sequenced in a study of T cell responses to AZD1222 COVID-19 vaccine. Overall study context: Second doses that came at about 4 or about 12 weeks were put together.

CDR1 and CDR2 (germline): WSHSY, SAAADI. The length of the CDR3 is 14 residues. Trimming pared 3 bases from V and 2 bases from J, leaving 9 bases between. As concerns this clone: The antigen is unknown.

Study-wide results and caveats: At baseline, just five to seven AZD1222 recipients tested seropositive. Females made up more of the donors, who were largely white British, and clonal diversity may have come out too low.

Profiling relied on immunoSEQ multiplex PCR, and the TCRdb table lists in-frame clones only, not all of them. Of some 91,000 clones listed, approximately 94% are singletons. This material consisted of peripheral blood, taken on day 0 of AZD1222 vaccination. This TCR was sampled from an adult in good health. The chain carries TRBV10-2 and TRBJ2-3, with D unresolved. The CDR3 nucleotides read TGCGCCAGCAGTGAAACTACTCCCACAGATACGCAGTATTTT. This translates into CASSETTPTDTQYF.